This T cell receptor beta chain was obtained from a study of blood T cell repertoires in COVID-19. Study as a whole: The United States, Italy and Spain supplied acute and convalescent COVID-19 samples. From T cells, B-cell-depleted T cells, or PBMCs came the material, which was cDNA or gDNA.

In the source study's methods: Quantification of nucleated cells was approximated via reference gene primer amplification. The repertoire was sequenced with immunoSEQ multiplex PCR; TCRdb's copy has only in-frame clones and lacks some. V and J calls plus clone size are reproduced from that table; the DNA served to infer D and trimming. The sample includes about 130,000 clones, approximately 81% seen only once; the top ten take under 15%. Germline-derived CDR1 and CDR2 are SGHAT and FQNNGV. V shed 5 bases and J shed 6 bases, with 14 bases lying between them. The CDR3 consists of 15 residues. This clone was picked up a small number of times.

The specimen was peripheral blood. The chain combines TRBV11-2 with TRBJ1-6; D not certain. This TCR was sampled from a woman in her twenties or thirties who had recovered from COVID-19. CDR3 nucleotides: TGTGCCAGCAGCCCGAGTGGGCAGAGTAATTCACCCCTCCACTTT. Its protein product is CASSPSGQSNSPLHF.